This passage covers 5 T cell receptor beta chains from one sample sequenced in a study of blood T cell repertoires in COVID-19. Clones were read by immunoSEQ multiplex PCR, and TCRdb kept only the in-frame ones, dropping some. The sample contains approximately 240,000 clones, roughly nine tenths of which appear only once. Source material: PBMCs or T cells enriched from blood (not recorded which). These receptors came from a woman under 30 in a cohort exposed to, infected with or recovered from COVID-19 (not recorded which).

The chain has TRBV7-9 and TRBJ1-2; D is unclear. The length of the CDR3 is 14 residues. Germline-derived CDR1 and CDR2 are SEHNR and FQNEAQ (reference sequence). The V end was cut by 2 bases, the J end by 5 bases, with 12 bases between. DNA for the CDR3: TGTGCCAGCAGCTTAATTGGTCCTACGTATGGCTACACCTTC. Its translation is CASSLIGPTYGYTF.

The chain employs TRBV21-1 and TRBJ2-1; the table's TRBD2 call for D was not verified on the DNA. TRBV21-1 is reported as a pseudogene. CDR3 size: 19 residues. CDR3 in amino acids: CASSKDKPGLAGGGDEQFF. For the CDR3, the DNA is TGTGCCAGCAGCAAAGATAAACCGGGACTAGCGGGGGGTGGGGATGAGCAGTTCTTC.

This chain connects TRBV19 to TRBJ1-5; perhaps TRBD1 as D (5 bases). CDR1 and CDR2 from the germline V gene are LNHDA and SQIVND (reference sequence). V shed 7 bases and J shed 0 bases, with 13 bases lying between them. The CDR3 spans 15 residues. The chain's CDR3 is CASTSPTASNQPQHF. For the CDR3, the DNA is TGTGCCAGTACCTCTCCGACAGCTAGCAATCAGCCCCAGCATTTT.

This rearrangement joins TRBV5-6 to TRBJ1-6, with TRBD1 identical over 10 bases. After removal of 4 bases from V and 1 base from J, the junction contained 8 bases not matched to a gene. This CDR3 region has 18 residues. Germline CDR1 SGHDT, CDR2 YYEEEE. CDR3 region: CASSLWTGGDSYNSPLHF. The CDR3 DNA follows: TGTGCCAGCAGCCTATGGACAGGGGGGGATTCCTATAATTCACCCCTCCACTTT.

This chain connects TRBV28 to TRBJ1-2; possible D gene TRBD1, 6 bases. V was shortened by 5 bases and J by 14 bases, with 21 bases between the two germline ends. Germline lookup yields CDR1 MDHEN and CDR2 SYDVKM. The CDR3 loop spans 13 amino acids. The CDR3 is CASSKDRTPDQTF. The CDR3 DNA reads TGTGCCAGCAGTAAAGACAGGACCCCCGACCAGACCTTC.